The entry below gives a single TCR beta chain sequence along with its context. Its antigen specificity is not known. The germline V gene encodes CDR1 LGHNA and CDR2 YNFKEQ. Including cysteine and phenylalanine, the CDR3 has 15 amino acids. Only the CDR3 DNA is retained, 45 bases long and in frame from the first base. Compared with germline, V lacks 2 bases and J lacks 10 bases; bases without a gene match: 14. The data derive from a study of cytomegalovirus exposure and HLA in healthy donors (dated by TCRdb to the late 2010s). A note on the overall study: In an earlier analysis of approximately 640 of the donors, 276 Gb of sequence data and 120 million or so unique TCR beta sequences from approximately 180 million T cells were reported. Of the 398 genotyped donors, approximately 83% fell in the genetic ancestry cluster associated with self-reported Caucasian donors. Across approximately 400 genotyped donors of the cohort, an average of about 250,000 unique TCR beta nucleotide sequences per donor were sequenced, and approximately 17% of those sequences were non-productive. HLA typing included class I and class II loci at four-digit resolution. Approximately 330 gigabases of sequencing data and roughly 80 million unique TCR sequences made up an early release that covered several hundred HLA-typed donors. The T cell repertoires of 666 subjects were profiled by immunosequencing and related to cytomegalovirus serostatus. A later analysis re-examined previously published TCR beta repertoires from just over 650 donors and added high-resolution HLA genotyping to investigate patterns of TCR occurrence. To decide whether each TCR beta V gene segment behaved as functional or pseudogenic, an earlier analysis of some 540 of the donors relied on high-throughput TCR beta sequencing. The number of donors typed differed by locus, with about 620-630 for A, B, C, DRB1 and DQB1, around 520 for DQA1, approximately 580 for DPA1, and over 400 for DPB1. A separate validation cohort of over 95 different subjects was used in addition to the roughly 720-subject first cohort. High-throughput TCR immunosequencing, statistical association of individual TCRs with disease status, and machine learning were combined to predict cytomegalovirus infection status. Four to six DR-DQ haplotypes were handled as single units for association and clustering, since linkage in the cohort was strong. A later genetic analysis took genome-wide SNP genotypes for about 55% of the 666 donors and used that subset as a discovery cohort. The later analysis used no new phenotypic data to find candidate immune exposures, relying instead on TCR beta sequences and their occurrence across donors. The aim of the study was to test whether cataloging public T cell receptors could identify signatures of past pathogen exposure. Every discovery cohort repertoire had been produced on one sequencing platform. Donor age, sex, ethnicity and CMV serostatus were collected together with the repertoire data. Summary of the overall study and its limitations: In an earlier analysis of about 550 of the donors, most TCR beta V segments were observed in productive rearrangements about 87% or about 30% of the time, broadly matching IMGT annotations. A cluster of highly shared sequence variants was judged likely to represent a technical artifact of the sequencing pipeline. Because HLA typing was missing for some donors at each locus, association tests included only the typed subset. Compared with the approximately 710-donor mean, donors in an Asian-associated ancestry cluster had fewer N-insertions in productive TCRs, according to a later genetic analysis. The authors suggested that the approach could potentially be generalized to other disease states and immunological phenotypes. In vitro tests confirmed that a few of the cytomegalovirus-associated TCR beta chains recognize cytomegalovirus antigens. A further reported finding was that TCR beta sequences accurately predicted the HLA-A and HLA-B alleles for most subjects in the first cohort. Presence/absence analyses assumed roughly uniform sequencing depth across donors, an assumption that may not hold. Most TCR sequences were observed very rarely across donors, whereas some public TCRs were present in many individuals. When HLA alleles, especially DR and DQ, strongly co-occurred, TCR associations were difficult to assign to individual alleles. At a false discovery rate of 0.05, a later analysis linked 15,000 to 20,000 TCR beta sequences to specific HLA alleles. The study listed 150 to 200 TCR beta chains as associated with cytomegalovirus. The classifier was reported to diagnose cytomegalovirus status with high specificity and sensitivity in both the original and validation cohorts. An association between a missense DCLRE1C variant and V-gene and J-gene trimming of TCR beta chains was found in a later genetic analysis and replicated in an independent cohort. Around 16 rarely observed V segments, including chromosome 9 orphons, were excluded from the earlier analysis of a few hundred of the donors because counts were too low. A later analysis found that TCR association rates varied across HLA loci, with DRB1 alleles showing the most associated TCRs and HLA-C alleles the fewest. In a later analysis, HLA-associated TCR beta chains were found to be more clonally expanded and to have lower generation probabilities than equally common non-associated chains. Correlated functional status among segregating V segments might reflect linkage disequilibrium, but an unknown experimental factor could not be ruled out. A later analysis reported that several top co-occurrence clusters appeared linked to parvovirus B19, influenza, CMV and Epstein-Barr virus. For the cohort, immune exposure information was limited to CMV serostatus. In a later analysis, most CMV-associated TCR beta chains were found to appear HLA-restricted, with HLA associations seemingly driven largely by CMV exposure. The 87-base-pair reads could not distinguish some IMGT-functional V segments, including TRBV6-2 and TRBV6-3, so those segments were excluded. In this cohort, only TCR beta chains were sequenced, and detectable features were limited by the absence of alpha or paired-chain data.

Libraries were constructed by the immunoSEQ multiplex PCR assay. For the multiplex PCR, a mixture combining 60 forward primers for TCR Vbeta segments and 13 reverse primers for TCR Jbeta segments was used. Amplification of the CDR3 region of rearranged TCR beta genes was performed with a multiplex PCR assay on genomic DNA. On the Illumina HiSeq System, the amplified TCR beta libraries were sequenced as 87-base-pair reads. As for the authors' bioinformatics: In a later analysis, tens of millions of unique TCR beta chains were counted across the 500 to 850 repertoires, and roughly 11 million of these chains were shared by at least two donors. Raw reads were error-corrected and collapsed into unique sequences with a nearest-neighbor algorithm that merged closely related sequences to remove PCR and sequencing errors. CDR3 sequences were aligned to IMGT reference sequences to assign V, D and J gene segments. Each retained sequence needed at least a six-nucleotide match to both a V gene segment and a J gene segment. A rearrangement counted as productive if the CDR3 had no stop codons and remained in frame with V and J, and every other rearrangement counted as non-productive. Following IMGT convention, CDR3 was defined as the stretch from the second conserved V-encoded cysteine up to the conserved J-encoded phenylalanine. The earlier analysis of some 580 of the donors excluded any sequence lacking an unambiguous match to a single V gene segment. An earlier analysis of 587 of the donors classified V segments as functional when productive rearrangements were above 56.7% and as segregating when the standard deviation between donors was above 5%. A statistical classification framework was developed to diagnose cytomegalovirus status using the catalog of TCR beta chain sequences. A later analysis assigned V and J genes by comparing TCR nucleotide sequences with IMGT/GENE-DB human TR gene sequences. Using the TCRdist pipeline, a later analysis assigned CDR3 sequences along with most-parsimonious VDJ recombination scenarios. In a later analysis, each TCR beta chain was defined by its CDR3 amino acid sequence together with its V-gene family, and reads lacking a unique V-gene family were excluded. As a way to deal with suspected cross-contamination and a sequencing artifact, a later analysis dropped roughly 620 nucleotide sequences that were highly shared and had low generation probability. For each public chain, a later analysis derived a clonal expansion index from normalized ranks of inferred template counts within each repertoire. In a later analysis, generation probabilities were computed using a VDJ recombination model fitted to out-of-frame rearrangements, and the results were checked against IGoR. In a later analysis, hypergeometric tests were used to score TCR-TCR, TCR-HLA and TCR-CMV co-occurrence, with a repertoire-size bias correction applied to TCR pairs. A later analysis estimated false discovery rates by permuting HLA or CMV assignments 20 times. A later analysis grouped co-occurring TCRs with DBSCAN, adding TCRdist sequence similarity when clustering within HLA-allele-positive subsets. For co-occurrence clustering, repertoires with fewer than 30,000 or more than 120,000 public chains were excluded, along with 4 to 6 repertoires with anomalous nucleotide sharing. TCRdb retrieved this table from immuneACCESS and kept in-frame rearrangements only. Not all clones are present; in checked studies, unresolved V genes account for under half, and no reason is known for the remainder. V, J and clone size derive from that table, while D and trimming were established from the DNA sequence. The sample table includes 95,000 to 150,000 clones. The ten largest clonotypes hold around 2.7% of the sample.

The cohort comprised approximately 700 healthy bone marrow donors. Cohort members were all nominally healthy when sampled, although unrecorded immune exposures were likely present. The donor tested CMV seronegative and was one of the 352 seronegative cohort members. Each donor provided a peripheral blood sample, and peripheral blood mononuclear cells were used for TCR beta sequencing. The Qiagen DNeasy Blood Extraction Kit was used to extract genomic DNA from the blood cell samples. The sequenced material came from PBMCs. The TCR was taken from a man aged 25-40 years in good health and CMV-seronegative. The V and J genes are TRBV4-2 and TRBJ2-7, with 7 central nucleotides matching TRBD2. The CDR3 region reads CASSQIASSGSPQYF. The sequenced DNA is TGTGCCAGCAGCCAAATCGCGAGTAGCGGGTCCCCTCAGTACTTC.